This T cell receptor (beta chain) comes out of a study of shared clonotypes between healthy human individuals. How the authors handled the data: Owing to the provision of junction-only sequences devoid of quality scores by immunoSEQ, filtering differed. The data were produced by immunoSEQ multiplex PCR, yet TCRdb's version contains in-frame clones alone and is incomplete. V, J and clone size are those of that table, while D and trimming were read from the DNA. Here the sample spans approximately 620,000 clones, more than 95% being singletons. The donor cohort consisted entirely of Caucasian adults residing in Nashville, Tennessee. With V trimmed by 4 bases and J by 7 bases, 7 bases remained unmatched. The CDR3 spans 14 residues. Germline V gene lookup returns CDR1 SGDLS and CDR2 YYNGEE.

The sequence derives from a woman younger than 45 in good health. Sequencing input: naive CD4+ T cells sorted from blood. As to subset: CD45RA+ positively selected. V is TRBV9 and J is TRBJ2-4; TRBD1 matches 8 bases. DNA for the CDR3: TGTGCCAGCAGCCCCTGGGACAGGCGGAACATTCAGTACTTC. Translating gives CASSPWDRRNIQYF.